This T cell receptor beta chain stems from a study of type 1 regulatory T cells. Using its own MiXCR run on the reads, TCRdb lists one record per CDR3 protein. The profile shows about 68,000 distinct CDR3 sequences, 55% to 80% of them singletons. This clonotype was seen a handful of times. What it binds is unknown. Germline assignment: CDR1 KGHSH and CDR2 LQKENI. Deletions cut 3 bases from V and 5 bases from J, with 8 bases between. The CDR3 consists of 13 residues. This TCR was recovered from a human donor in good health. Sequenced: cultured T cells, either the whole culture or a sorted T cell fraction (not recorded which). Stated subset: Tr1-enriched cell product generated in vitro against host alloantigens. The chain carries TRBV18 and TRBJ2-1; no clear D gene. The CDR3 loop reads CASSPRRDNEQFF. CDR3 bases: TGTGCCAGCTCACCTCGACGGGACAATGAGCAGTTCTTC.